These 20 T cell receptor beta chains share one sample of origin, sequenced in a study of PD-1 blockade in mismatch repair-deficient tumors. Here immunoSEQ multiplex PCR was the method, and the copy in TCRdb shows in-frame clones only, minus some. The repertoire consists of tens of thousands of clones, with 78% occurring once and the leading ten covering over 3%. This sample comprised peripheral blood, obtained 4 weeks after starting pembrolizumab. The receptors shown here come from an adult with mismatch repair-deficient cancer.

The chain couples TRBV7-3 to TRBJ2-3, with 14 bases that match TRBD2. In germline, CDR1 is SGHTA, CDR2 FQGTGA. This CDR3 comprises 15 residues. V dropped 5 bases and J dropped 4; count of bases not matched to a gene: 2. CDR3 loop: CASSPGLAGADTQYF. The DNA for the CDR3 is TGTGCCAGCAGCCCGGGACTAGCGGGAGCAGATACGCAGTATTTT.

The rearrangement uses TRBV7-2 and TRBJ2-3, with D perhaps matching TRBD2 (5 bases). V was clipped by 3 bases and J by 4 bases, with 11 bases between them. The CDR3 runs 14 residues. CDR1 SGHTA and CDR2 FQGNSA come from the germline V gene. The CDR3 DNA reads as TGTGCCAGCAGCTTTGGAGAGCGGTCAGATACGCAGTATTTT. Encoded protein: CASSFGERSDTQYF. Filled out from reference TRBV7-2 and TRBJ2-3, the complete variable domain reads GAGVSQSPSNKVTEKGKDVELRCDPISGHTALYWYRQSLGQGLEFLIYFQGNSAPDKSGLPSDRFSAERTGGSVSTLTIQRTQQEDSAVYLCASSFGERSDTQYFGPGTRLTVL.

This chain connects TRBV19 to TRBJ1-2, with 7 bases that match TRBD1. Germline V CDR1 and CDR2: LNHDA, SQIVND (reference sequence). The CDR3 loop spans 15 amino acids. V was pared by 6 bases and J by 8 bases, with 15 bases of the junction left unmatched. Here the CDR3 reads CASRPPGGGGGGYTF. In nucleotides, the CDR3 is TGTGCCAGTAGACCACCGGGAGGAGGGGGCGGAGGCTACACCTTC.

Details on this clone: The same CDR3 can be traced to other DNA sequences in this sample. The chain links TRBV10-3 to TRBJ1-2; 8 nucleotides agree with TRBD1. Losses at the gene ends were 3 bases for V and 4 bases for J; bases not matched to a gene: 4. This CDR3 region has 14 residues. Germline assignment: CDR1 ENHRY and CDR2 SYGVKD. The CDR3 spells CAISEQGEVYGYTF. Here the CDR3 DNA reads TGTGCCATCAGTGAACAGGGGGAGGTCTATGGCTACACCTTC.

The rearrangement links TRBV11-2 to TRBJ2-5; D unclear. The CDR3 is made up of 15 amino acids. V lost 5 bases to trimming and J lost 0 bases, with 13 bases between them. Germline loops: CDR1 SGHAT, CDR2 FQNNGV. CDR3 coding DNA: TGTGCCAGCAGCGTCAGGACGGGCTACCAAGAGACCCAGTACTTC. It yields the protein CASSVRTGYQETQYF.

The V gene is TRBV6-5, the J gene TRBJ2-7; D may be TRBD1 (5 bases). The CDR3 totals 14 residues. The germline V gene encodes CDR1 MNHEY and CDR2 SVGAGI. V lost 6 bases and J 2 bases, leaving 14 bases between the germline ends. The CDR3 loop is CASSQGHLAYEQYF. CDR3 nucleotide sequence: TGTGCCAGCAGCCAGGGCCACTTGGCCTACGAGCAGTACTTC.

The chain uses TRBV6-6 and TRBJ1-1; no reliable D call. Trimming shortened V by 0 bases and J by 7 bases, and 6 bases separated the two germline ends. Germline V gives CDR1 MNHNY, CDR2 SVGAGI (reference sequence). The CDR3 has 12 amino acids. In nucleotides, the CDR3 is TGTGCCAGCAGTTACTCGGGCAATGAAGCTTTCTTT. Its protein product is CASSYSGNEAFF.

In this sample, this clone turned up once. The chain links TRBV9 to TRBJ2-7; D gene uncertain. This CDR3 contains 15 residues. V lost 3 bases and J 3 bases, leaving 16 bases between the germline ends. Germline loops: CDR1 SGDLS, CDR2 YYNGEE. The CDR3 loop reads CASSAGPSSDYEQYF. CDR3 bases: TGTGCCAGCAGCGCCGGACCGAGCTCGGACTACGAGCAGTACTTC. Full variable domain (missing parts from reference TRBV9 and TRBJ2-7): DSGVTQTPKHLITATGQRVTLRCSPRSGDLSVYWYQQSLDQGLQFLIQYYNGEERAKGNILERFSAQQFPDLHSELNLSSLELGDSALYFCASSAGPSSDYEQYFGPGTRLTVT.

This chain links TRBV5-6 with TRBJ2-7; 11 nucleotides line up with TRBD1. The CDR3 covers 12 residues. Germline CDR1 and CDR2: SGHDT and YYEEEE. The V segment lost 4 bases and the J segment 8 bases; nucleotides outside the gene matches: 2. Here the CDR3 DNA reads TGTGCCAGCAGCCGGGACAGGGGGAAGCAGTACTTC. It translates to CASSRDRGKQYF.

This sequence joins TRBV4-1 and TRBJ1-1; 9 nucleotides agree with TRBD1. V gave up 3 bases and J gave up 4 bases; unmatched junction bases: 6. The CDR3 consists of 15 residues. Germline V CDR1 and CDR2: MGHRA, YSYEKL. CDR3 DNA sequence: TGCGCCAGCAGCCAGAGACAGGGGGAGGCCACTGAAGCTTTCTTT. This translates into CASSQRQGEATEAFF.

The rearrangement uses TRBV5-1 and TRBJ2-5; 8 nucleotides agree with TRBD2. The junction had 9 bases not matched to a gene; V was cut back by 3 bases and J by 5 bases. The CDR3 runs 15 residues. Germline CDR1 SGHRS, CDR2 YFSETQ. CDR3 residues: CASSSTRGGSETQYF. The DNA of the CDR3 is TGCGCCAGCAGCTCCACACGGGGGGGGTCGGAGACCCAGTACTTC.

The chain combines TRBV25-1 with TRBJ2-7, with D uncertain. V gave up 4 bases and J gave up 2 bases, with 12 bases separating them. CDR1 is MGHDK, CDR2 SYGVNS, per germline. The CDR3 consists of 14 residues. CDR3 sequence: CASSADSIPYEQYF. The CDR3 nucleotides read TGTGCCAGCAGTGCCGATTCCATACCCTACGAGCAGTACTTC.

This clone was counted once. J is TRBJ1-5 and V is TRBV19; D may be TRBD1 (5 bases). Germline assignment: CDR1 LNHDA and CDR2 SQIVND (reference sequence). This CDR3 spans 14 amino acids. V shed 2 bases and J shed 4 bases, with 9 bases lying between them. The CDR3 region has the DNA TGTGCCAGTAGTATATCGTGGGGGAATCAGCCCCAGCATTTT. It specifies CASSISWGNQPQHF.

This chain uses TRBV29-1 with TRBJ2-3, with D uncertain. The CDR3 has 14 amino acids. Trimming stripped 8 bases from V and 0 bases from J, with 15 bases between. The germline CDR1 and CDR2 sequences are SQVTM and ANQGSEA. Here the CDR3 reads CSLGQSSSTDTQYF. The CDR3 bases are TGCAGCCTAGGGCAGTCATCTAGCACAGATACGCAGTATTTT.

The CDR3 bases are TGCGCCAGCAGCCAAGTTAGCGGCAGGGGGCGGGACACCGGGGAGCTGTTTTTT. Protein sequence: CASSQVSGRGRDTGELFF. This chain uses TRBV4-3 with TRBJ2-2, with 8 bases identical to TRBD1. Germline trimming cut 1 base from V and 3 bases from J; bases unmatched to any gene: 10. Germline-derived CDR1 and CDR2 are LGHNA and YSLEER. CDR3 length: 18 residues.

This chain connects TRBV30 to TRBJ1-1; D is uncertain. The CDR3 sequence is 15 residues long. Trimming shortened V by 2 bases and J by 1 base, and 14 bases separated the two germline ends. CDR1 is GTSNPN and CDR2 is SVGIG in the germline V gene (reference sequence). This CDR3 reads CAWSSNRAANTEAFF. CDR3 bases: TGTGCCTGGAGTTCCAATCGGGCGGCGAACACTGAAGCTTTCTTT.

The chain recombines TRBV11-2 with TRBJ2-2; 10 nucleotides line up with TRBD2. Germline CDR1 is SGHAT and CDR2 is FQNNGV. The CDR3 is 17 residues long. The ends lost 3 bases at V and 4 bases at J; junction bases unmatched: 8. CDR3: CASSFLASGSITGELFF. The CDR3 coding sequence is TGTGCCAGCAGCTTTCTGGCTAGCGGGAGTATCACCGGGGAGCTGTTTTTT.

CDR3 region: CASSDGGSNEKLFF. The CDR3 DNA sequence: TGCGCCAGCAGTGACGGGGGTAGTAATGAAAAACTGTTTTTT. V is TRBV10-1 and J is TRBJ1-4, with D perhaps matching TRBD1 (5 bases). Germline loops: CDR1 WNHNN, CDR2 SYGVQD (reference sequence). The V and J ends lost 3 bases and 4 bases respectively, with 9 bases between them. CDR3 length equals 14 residues.

Remarks on this clone: The junction shows a germline mismatch at one end, possibly a read error. This sequence joins TRBV7-7 and TRBJ2-2; no firm D call. Looked up from germline, CDR1 is SSHAT and CDR2 is FNYEAQ (reference sequence). This CDR3 has 14 residues. CDR3 coding DNA: TGTGCTAGCAGCTTAGGACCAGACACCGGGGAGCTGTTTTTT. The encoded protein is CASSLGPDTGELFF.

The chain recombines TRBV7-6 with TRBJ2-7; D is undetermined. CDR3 length: 14 amino acids. Germline CDR1 reads SGHVS; CDR2 reads FNYEAQ. V was trimmed by 5 bases and J by 5 bases, leaving 16 bases between them. The CDR3 bases are TGTGCCAGCAGCCTCCAACTCCCCCCCCACGAGCAGTACTTC. It is translated as CASSLQLPPHEQYF.